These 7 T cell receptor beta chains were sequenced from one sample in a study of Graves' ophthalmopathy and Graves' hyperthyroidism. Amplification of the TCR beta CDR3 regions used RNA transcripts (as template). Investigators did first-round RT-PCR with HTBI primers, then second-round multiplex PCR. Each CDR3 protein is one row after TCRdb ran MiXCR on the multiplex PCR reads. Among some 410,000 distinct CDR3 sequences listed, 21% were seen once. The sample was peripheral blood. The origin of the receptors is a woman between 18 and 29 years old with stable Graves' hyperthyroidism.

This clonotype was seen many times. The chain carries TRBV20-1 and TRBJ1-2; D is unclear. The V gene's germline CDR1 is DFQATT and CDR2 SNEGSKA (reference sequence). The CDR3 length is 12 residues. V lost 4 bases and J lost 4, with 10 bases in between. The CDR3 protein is CSAKDGVYGYTF. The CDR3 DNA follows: TGCAGTGCTAAGGACGGAGTCTATGGCTACACCTTC.

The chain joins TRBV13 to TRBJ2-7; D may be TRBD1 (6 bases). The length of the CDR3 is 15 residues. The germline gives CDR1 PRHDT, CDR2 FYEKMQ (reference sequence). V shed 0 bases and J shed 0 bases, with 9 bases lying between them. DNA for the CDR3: TGTGCCAGCAGCTTAGGTAGGGGGACCTCCTACGAGCAGTACTTC. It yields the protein CASSLGRGTSYEQYF.

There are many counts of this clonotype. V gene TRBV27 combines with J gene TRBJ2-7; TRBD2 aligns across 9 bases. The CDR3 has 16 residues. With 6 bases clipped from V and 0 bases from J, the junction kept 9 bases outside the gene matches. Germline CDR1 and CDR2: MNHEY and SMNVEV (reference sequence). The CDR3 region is CASSPAPSGVSYEQYF. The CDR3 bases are TGTGCCAGCAGCCCGGCCCCTAGCGGGGTCTCCTACGAGCAGTACTTC.

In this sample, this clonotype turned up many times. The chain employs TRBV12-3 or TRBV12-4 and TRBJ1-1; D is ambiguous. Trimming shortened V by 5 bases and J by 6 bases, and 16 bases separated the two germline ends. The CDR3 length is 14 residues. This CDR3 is CASSPRHGDAEAFF. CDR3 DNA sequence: TGTGCCAGCAGTCCCCGGCACGGGGATGCTGAAGCTTTCTTT.

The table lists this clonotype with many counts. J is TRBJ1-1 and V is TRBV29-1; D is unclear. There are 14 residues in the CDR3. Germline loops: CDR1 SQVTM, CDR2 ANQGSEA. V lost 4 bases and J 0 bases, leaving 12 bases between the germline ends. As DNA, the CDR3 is TGCAGCGTTGGGAAGCTCCTACTGAACACTGAAGCTTTCTTT. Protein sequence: CSVGKLLLNTEAFF.

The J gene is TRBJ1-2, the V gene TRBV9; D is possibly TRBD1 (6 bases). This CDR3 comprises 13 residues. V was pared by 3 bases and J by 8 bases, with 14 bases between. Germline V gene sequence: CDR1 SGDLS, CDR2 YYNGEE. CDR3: CASSEGGLEGYTF. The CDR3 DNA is TGTGCCAGCAGCGAGGGGGGATTGGAAGGCTACACCTTC.

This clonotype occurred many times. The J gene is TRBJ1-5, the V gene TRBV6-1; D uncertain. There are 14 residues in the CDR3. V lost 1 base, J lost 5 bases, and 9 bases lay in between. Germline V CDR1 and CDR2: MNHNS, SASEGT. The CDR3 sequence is CASSEGTRHQPQHF. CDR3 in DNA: TGTGCCAGCAGTGAAGGCACAAGGCATCAGCCCCAGCATTTT.